A single sample is the source of the 26 T cell receptor beta chains below, sequenced in a study of beta chain features in type 1 diabetes (dated by TCRdb to 2016 to 2019). Study-level results and caveats: Type 1 diabetes patients showed a moderate but significant shortening of TCRB CDR3 length in all four CD4+ subsets.

The antigens of these receptors remain unknown. The library was made by the immunoSEQ multiplex PCR assay. All of the isolated RNA was reverse transcribed with the High Capacity cDNA Reverse Transcription Kit, so expressed TCRB transcripts were sequenced. TCRdb carries this immuneACCESS record with in-frame sequences only. Its versions omit some clonotypes, under half of them owing to an unresolved V gene in the studies checked, with the rest unexplained. The sample profile shows more than 250,000 clones; about 23% of them were found once. 0.012% of the sample lies in the top ten. Input material: naive CD4+ T cells from blood. This specimen's cell subset or site label, per the study, means: true naive CD4+ T cells. The receptors here all came from a woman aged 30 to 39 with type 1 diabetes.

This clone was recorded a few times. This chain joins TRBV9 and TRBJ2-7; 9 nucleotides align to TRBD1. Trimming took 0 bases from V and 0 from J; bases not matched to a gene: 4. The CDR3 totals 16 residues. CDR1 SGDLS and CDR2 YYNGEE come from the germline V gene. The CDR3, as DNA: TGTGCCAGCAGCGTAGAGGGACAGGGTAGCTCCTACGAGCAGTACTTC. Encoded protein: CASSVEGQGSSYEQYF.

About this clone itself: Other DNA sequences in the sample encode the same CDR3. The V call is TRBV7-3, the J call TRBJ2-3, with a weak D call TRBD2 (6 bases). Germline assignment: CDR1 SGHTA and CDR2 FQGTGA. The length of the CDR3 is 14 residues. V lost 3 bases and J lost 0, with 7 bases in between. The chain's CDR3 is CASSLAGSTDTQYF. For the CDR3, the DNA is TGTGCCAGCAGCTTGGCGGGGAGCACAGATACGCAGTATTTT.

The chain employs TRBV5-1 and TRBJ2-1; weak D call: TRBD2 (5 bases). Trimming took 2 bases from V and 0 from J, leaving 9 bases between them. CDR1 and CDR2 from the germline V gene are SGHRS and YFSETQ. The CDR3 is made up of 15 amino acids. Written as DNA, the CDR3 is TGCGCCAGCAGCTTTTCTAGCAGCTCCTACAATGAGCAGTTCTTC. This translates into CASSFSSSSYNEQFF.

The chain joins TRBV6-6 to TRBJ2-5; 9 bases match TRBD2. CDR3 length: 15 amino acids. With 4 bases clipped from V and 5 bases from J, the junction kept 8 bases outside the gene matches. In germline, CDR1 is MNHNY, CDR2 SVGAGI (reference sequence). Written as DNA, the CDR3 is TGTGCCAGCAGTTCGACTAGCGGAAACTGGGAGACCCAGTACTTC. Amino acid sequence: CASSSTSGNWETQYF.

The V call is TRBV9, the J call TRBJ2-4; unclear D gene. Trimming stripped 0 bases from V and 9 bases from J, with 10 bases between. This CDR3 comprises 13 residues. Germline V CDR1 and CDR2: SGDLS, YYNGEE. In DNA form, the CDR3 reads TGTGCCAGCAGCGTAGCCCTTTCCAGCATTCAGTACTTC. Amino acid sequence: CASSVALSSIQYF.

The chain links TRBV7-9 to TRBJ1-4; D remains ambiguous. V was trimmed by 2 bases and J by 4 bases, leaving 5 bases between them. This CDR3 spans 13 amino acids. Germline-derived CDR1 and CDR2 are SEHNR and FQNEAQ (reference sequence). CDR3 DNA: TGTGCCAGCAGCTTACACAATAATGAAAAACTGTTTTTT. Encoded protein: CASSLHNNEKLFF.

Concerning this clone: This specimen includes other DNA sequences encoding the same CDR3. The chain recombines TRBV5-1 with TRBJ2-1; 11 nucleotides agree with TRBD2. Germline V CDR1 and CDR2: SGHRS, YFSETQ. V lost 2 bases and J lost 4; bases outside the gene matches: 2. CDR3 length: 15 residues. The CDR3 bases are TGCGCCAGCAGCTTCACTAGCGGGAGTTACAATGAGCAGTTCTTC. This encodes CASSFTSGSYNEQFF.

The V call is TRBV30, the J call TRBJ1-4; D is unclear. The germline V gene encodes CDR1 GTSNPN and CDR2 SVGIG (reference sequence). Trimming stripped 2 bases from V and 15 bases from J, with 16 bases between. CDR3 size: 12 residues. The CDR3 reads CAWSPMTGVLFF. CDR3 nucleotide sequence: TGTGCCTGGAGTCCTATGACGGGTGTGTTGTTTTTT.

V is TRBV7-3 and J is TRBJ2-2; 8 bases fit TRBD1. The CDR3 spans 14 residues. Losses at the gene ends were 7 bases for V and 5 bases for J; bases not matched to a gene: 6. Germline V CDR1 and CDR2: SGHTA, FQGTGA. The CDR3 spells CASKLQGATGELFF. The CDR3 nucleotides read TGTGCCAGCAAACTGCAGGGGGCTACCGGGGAGCTGTTTTTT.

The chain employs TRBV28 and TRBJ1-1, with TRBD1 as a possible D gene (6 bases). Deletions cut 3 bases from V and 3 bases from J, with 11 bases between. Germline lookup yields CDR1 MDHEN and CDR2 SYDVKM. The CDR3 contains 14 residues. The CDR3: CASSFPDRDTEAFF. Written as DNA, the CDR3 is TGTGCCAGCAGTTTCCCGGACAGAGACACTGAAGCTTTCTTT.

The chain links TRBV5-1 to TRBJ2-7, with 9 positions matching TRBD1. Germline loops: CDR1 SGHRS, CDR2 YFSETQ. The CDR3 loop spans 14 amino acids. V was pared by 7 bases and J by 1 base, with 6 bases of the junction left unmatched. The CDR3 DNA is TGCGCCAGCGCCGGACAGGGGCGTTCCTACGAGCAGTACTTC. Residues: CASAGQGRSYEQYF.

The rearrangement links TRBV9 to TRBJ1-1, with 8 bases aligning to TRBD1. Germline lookup yields CDR1 SGDLS and CDR2 YYNGEE. The length of the CDR3 is 15 residues. J lost 5 bases, V lost 7 bases, and 13 bases had no gene match. The DNA for the CDR3 is TGTGCCAGCGGACGACTAGGACAGGGCTGGACTGAAGCTTTCTTT. Its translation: CASGRLGQGWTEAFF.

The chain uses TRBV28 and TRBJ2-2, with TRBD1 matching over 11 bases. The CDR3 sequence is 16 residues long. CDR1 MDHEN and CDR2 SYDVKM come from the germline V gene. The trim removed 6 bases at V and 7 bases at J, leaving 10 bases unmatched. Here the CDR3 DNA reads TGTGCCAGCAGCCCCCTTGGGACAGGGGGGAACGGGGAGCTGTTTTTT. Protein: CASSPLGTGGNGELFF.

The gene calls are TRBV11-3 and TRBJ2-7, with a tentative D call TRBD2 (5 bases). V dropped 5 bases and J dropped 5 bases, with 16 bases sitting between them. CDR3 length: 14 residues. Germline loops: CDR1 SGHNT, CDR2 YENEEA. The CDR3 DNA reads TGTGCCAGCAGCCCACGGGAACTTCTGGACGAGCAGTACTTC. This encodes CASSPRELLDEQYF.

The rearrangement links TRBV29-1 to TRBJ2-1; 9 positions match TRBD2. The CDR3 is 13 residues long. The germline gives CDR1 SQVTM, CDR2 ANQGSEA. V was pared by 6 bases and J by 6 bases, with 6 bases of the junction left unmatched. CDR3 protein: CSVGTSTANEQFF. The CDR3, as DNA: TGCAGCGTGGGGACTAGCACCGCCAATGAGCAGTTCTTC.

The rearrangement joins TRBV7-9 to TRBJ2-1, with 14 bases aligning to TRBD2. The CDR3 covers 17 residues. V shed 0 bases and J 7 bases; nucleotides not matched to a gene: 5. Germline V lookup: CDR1 SEHNR, CDR2 FQNEAQ (reference sequence). The CDR3 is CASSLAGLAGVRNEQFF. The CDR3 DNA reads as TGTGCCAGCAGCTTAGCGGGACTAGCGGGAGTACGGAATGAGCAGTTCTTC.

The CDR3: CAWSEPGTDEKLFF. The DNA of the CDR3 is TGTGCCTGGAGTGAACCCGGGACAGATGAAAAACTGTTTTTT. The chain joins TRBV30 to TRBJ1-4; 7 nucleotides line up with TRBD1. Unmatched junction bases numbered 5, after V lost 1 base and J lost 6 bases. In germline, CDR1 is GTSNPN, CDR2 SVGIG (reference sequence). The CDR3 contains 14 residues.

The chain recombines TRBV28 with TRBJ2-1, with TRBD2 matching over 9 bases. V trimming: 2 bases; J trimming: 7 bases; junction bases outside the gene matches: 0. Germline CDR1 MDHEN, CDR2 SYDVKM. The CDR3 runs to 13 residues. DNA of the CDR3: TGTGCCAGCAGTTTAACTAGCGGGAATGAGCAGTTCTTC. This codes for CASSLTSGNEQFF.

This sequence joins TRBV4-2 and TRBJ2-7, with D possibly TRBD2 on 6 matching bases. The ends were cut back, 0 bases at V and 2 bases at J, with 17 bases in the middle. In germline, CDR1 is LGHNA, CDR2 YNFKEQ. The CDR3 has 17 residues. Here the CDR3 DNA reads TGTGCCAGCAGCCAAGACCCTACTAGCTATGAGGCCTACGAGCAGTACTTC. Its protein is CASSQDPTSYEAYEQYF.

This clone turned up a few times. The gene calls are TRBV5-1 and TRBJ2-7; D possibly corresponds to TRBD2 (6 bases). CDR1 SGHRS and CDR2 YFSETQ come from the germline V gene. The CDR3 extends over 13 amino acids. V was clipped by 1 base and J by 5 bases, with 10 bases between them. CDR3 residues: CASSLSGDDEQYF. The CDR3 bases are TGCGCCAGCAGCTTGTCGGGGGACGACGAGCAGTACTTC.

The gene calls are TRBV11-2 and TRBJ2-7, with TRBD1 matching over 9 bases. Trimming took 1 base from V and 4 from J; bases not matched to a gene: 8. This CDR3 is 16 amino acids long. Germline CDR1 SGHAT, CDR2 FQNNGV. The CDR3 protein is CASSLAAGTGSYEQYF. The CDR3 DNA reads TGTGCCAGCAGCTTAGCCGCCGGGACAGGGTCTTACGAGCAGTACTTC. The full variable domain, rest sourced from reference TRBV11-2 and TRBJ2-7, is EAGVAQSPRYKIIEKRQSVAFWCNPISGHATLYWYQQILGQGPKLLIQFQNNGVVDDSQLPKDRFSAERLKGVDSTLKIQPAKLEDSAVYLCASSLAAGTGSYEQYFGPGTRLTVT.

CDR3 sequence (DNA): TGCAGCCTTGCCCGGGGGTTCGCAGATACGCAGTATTTT. Translating it yields CSLARGFADTQYF. The chain is built from TRBV29-1 and TRBJ2-3, with D perhaps matching TRBD2 (6 bases). This CDR3 is 13 amino acids long. Deletions cut 8 bases from V and 4 bases from J, with 16 bases between. The germline V gene has CDR1 SQVTM and CDR2 ANQGSEA.

This clone was seen a few times. The chain joins TRBV30 to TRBJ1-1; D not certain. V was clipped by 2 bases and J by 2 bases, with 9 bases between them. Germline CDR1 reads GTSNPN; CDR2 reads SVGIG (reference sequence). This CDR3 has 13 amino acids. The CDR3 DNA sequence: TGTGCCTGGAGTAGAACAGCCAACACTGAAGCTTTCTTT. This codes for CAWSRTANTEAFF.

The V and J genes are TRBV5-4 and TRBJ2-5; D might be TRBD1 (6 bases). Looked up from germline, CDR1 is SGHNT and CDR2 is YYREEE (reference sequence). Trimming removed 4 bases at V and 5 bases at J, with 18 bases between. The CDR3 has 15 residues. This chain's CDR3 is CASSLDRPRGETQYF. The CDR3 nucleotides are TGTGCCAGCAGCCTGGACAGACCCCGAGGGGAGACCCAGTACTTC.

This chain connects TRBV5-4 to TRBJ2-6; 7 bases agree with TRBD2. CDR1 is SGHNT and CDR2 is YYREEE in the germline V gene (reference sequence). This CDR3 is 17 amino acids long. With V trimmed by 4 bases and J by 4 bases, 11 bases remained unmatched. The DNA of the CDR3 is TGTGCCAGCAGCCCGGGCGGGGGTTTCGCGGGGGCCAACGTCCTGACTTTC. It specifies CASSPGGGFAGANVLTF.

The chain is built from TRBV30 and TRBJ2-7; TRBD2 agrees at 13 bases. The germline CDR1 and CDR2 sequences are GTSNPN and SVGIG (reference sequence). J gave up 5 bases and V 3 bases, and 10 bases lay outside the gene matches. This CDR3 is 16 amino acids long. The CDR3 reads CAWRGGLAGNNNEQYF. The CDR3 DNA follows: TGTGCCTGGAGGGGGGGACTAGCGGGAAACAATAACGAGCAGTACTTC.